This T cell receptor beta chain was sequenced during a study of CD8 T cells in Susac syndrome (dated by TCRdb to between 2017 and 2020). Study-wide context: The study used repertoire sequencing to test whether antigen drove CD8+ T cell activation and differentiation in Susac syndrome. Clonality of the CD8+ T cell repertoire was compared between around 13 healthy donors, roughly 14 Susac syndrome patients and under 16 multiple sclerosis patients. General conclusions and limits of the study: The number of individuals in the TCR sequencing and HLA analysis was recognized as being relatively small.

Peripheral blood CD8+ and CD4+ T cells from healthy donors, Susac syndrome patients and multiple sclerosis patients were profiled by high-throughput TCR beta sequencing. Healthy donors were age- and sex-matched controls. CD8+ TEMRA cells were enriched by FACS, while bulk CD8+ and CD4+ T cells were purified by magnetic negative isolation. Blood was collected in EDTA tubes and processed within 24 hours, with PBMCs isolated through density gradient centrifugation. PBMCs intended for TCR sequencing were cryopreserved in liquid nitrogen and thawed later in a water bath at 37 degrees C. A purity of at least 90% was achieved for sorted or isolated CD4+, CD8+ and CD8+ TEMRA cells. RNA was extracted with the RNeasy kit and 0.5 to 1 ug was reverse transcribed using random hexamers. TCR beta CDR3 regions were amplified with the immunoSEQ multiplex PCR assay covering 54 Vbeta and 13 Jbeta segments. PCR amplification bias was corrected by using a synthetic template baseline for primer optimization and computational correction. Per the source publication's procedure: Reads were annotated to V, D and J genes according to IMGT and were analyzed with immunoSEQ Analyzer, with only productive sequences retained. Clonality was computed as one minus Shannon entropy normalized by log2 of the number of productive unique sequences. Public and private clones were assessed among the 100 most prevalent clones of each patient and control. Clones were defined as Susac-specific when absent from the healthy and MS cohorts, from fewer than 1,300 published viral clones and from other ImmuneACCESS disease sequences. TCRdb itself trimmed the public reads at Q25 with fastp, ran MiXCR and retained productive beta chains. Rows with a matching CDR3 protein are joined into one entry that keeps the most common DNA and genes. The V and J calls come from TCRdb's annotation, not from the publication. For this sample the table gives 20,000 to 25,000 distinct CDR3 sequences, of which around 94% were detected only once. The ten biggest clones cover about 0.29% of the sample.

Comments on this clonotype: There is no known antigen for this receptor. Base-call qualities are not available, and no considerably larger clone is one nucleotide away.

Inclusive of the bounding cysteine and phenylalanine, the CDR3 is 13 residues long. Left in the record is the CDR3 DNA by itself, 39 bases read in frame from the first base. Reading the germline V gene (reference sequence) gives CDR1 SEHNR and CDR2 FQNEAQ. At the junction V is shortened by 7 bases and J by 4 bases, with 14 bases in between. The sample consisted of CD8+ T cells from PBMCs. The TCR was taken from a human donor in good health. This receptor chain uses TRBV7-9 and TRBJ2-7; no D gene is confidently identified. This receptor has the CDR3 CASTHPQAYEQYF. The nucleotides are TGTGCCAGCACCCACCCCCAGGCTTACGAGCAGTACTTC.